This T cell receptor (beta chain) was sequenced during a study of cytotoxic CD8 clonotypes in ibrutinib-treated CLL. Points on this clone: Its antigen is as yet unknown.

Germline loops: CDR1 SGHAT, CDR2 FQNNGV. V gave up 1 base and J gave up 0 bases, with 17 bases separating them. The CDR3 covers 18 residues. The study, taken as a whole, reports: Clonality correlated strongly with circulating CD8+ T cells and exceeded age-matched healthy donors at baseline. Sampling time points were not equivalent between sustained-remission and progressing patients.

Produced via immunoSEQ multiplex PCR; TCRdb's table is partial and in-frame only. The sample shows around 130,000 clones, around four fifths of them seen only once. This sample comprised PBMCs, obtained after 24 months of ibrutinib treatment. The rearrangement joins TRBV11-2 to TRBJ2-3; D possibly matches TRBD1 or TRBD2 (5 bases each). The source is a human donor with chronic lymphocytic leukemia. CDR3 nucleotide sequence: TGTGCCAGCAGCTTAGTTCTCTTCGGTGGGGGTAGCACAGATACGCAGTATTTT. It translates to CASSLVLFGGGSTDTQYF.